This TCR beta chain was recovered during a study of blood T cell repertoires in COVID-19. As regards this clone: Other DNA sequences in the sample encode the same CDR3.

Participants were aged about 18 to 90 years, lived in about two dozen US areas, and enrolled virtually. CDR1 and CDR2 from the germline V gene are SGHTA and FQGNSA. This CDR3 is 15 amino acids long. Trimming left V 1 base short and J 5 bases short, with 11 bases between. The repertoire was sequenced with immunoSEQ multiplex PCR; TCRdb's copy has only in-frame clones and lacks some. The top ten hold about 6% of the sample, which has 250,000 to 350,000 clones, 70% to 90% seen once. Sequenced: PBMCs or T cells enriched from blood (not recorded which). The receptor comes from a woman in her thirties or forties who had recovered from COVID-19. This chain joins TRBV7-2 and TRBJ2-2, with TRBD2 as a possible D gene (6 bases). DNA of the CDR3: TGTGCCAGCAGCTTAGGACCTGCGGGAACCGGGGAGCTGTTTTTT. This translates into CASSLGPAGTGELFF. Drawing the rest from reference TRBV7-2 and TRBJ2-2, the complete variable domain is GAGVSQSPSNKVTEKGKDVELRCDPISGHTALYWYRQSLGQGLEFLIYFQGNSAPDKSGLPSDRFSAERTGGSVSTLTIQRTQQEDSAVYLCASSLGPAGTGELFFGEGSRLTVL.